These 8 T cell receptor beta chains share one sample of origin, sequenced in a study of cytomegalovirus exposure and HLA in healthy donors. With 60 Vbeta and 13 Jbeta primers, the PCR was carried out. TCRdb's copy holds only in-frame clones and misses some; the assay was immunoSEQ multiplex PCR. Counted here are roughly 100,000 clones, approximately 72% occurring once; the ten biggest clones make up around 2.1%. The specimen sequenced was PBMCs. The receptor source for this set is a man between 25 and 39 years old in good health and CMV-seronegative.

This clone showed up just a few times. The chain combines TRBV28 with TRBJ2-1, with a tentative D call TRBD2 (5 bases). Germline lookup yields CDR1 MDHEN and CDR2 SYDVKM. This CDR3 is 11 amino acids long. V dropped 3 bases and J dropped 10 bases, with 7 bases sitting between them. CDR3 bases: TGTGCCAGCAGTTTCTCGGGGGAGCAGTTCTTC. Encoded protein: CASSFSGEQFF.

This chain joins TRBV30 and TRBJ1-1; 10 nucleotides align to TRBD1. Germline CDR1 reads GTSNPN; CDR2 reads SVGIG (reference sequence). V was pared by 8 bases and J by 0 bases, with 12 bases of the junction left unmatched. This CDR3 comprises 16 residues. DNA for the CDR3: TGTGCCGGGACACGGACAGGGGGGATTGTGAACACTGAAGCTTTCTTT. It is translated as CAGTRTGGIVNTEAFF.

In its sample, this clone was seen a few times. The chain uses TRBV6-5 and TRBJ2-7, with 9 nucleotides matching TRBD2. This CDR3 region has 15 residues. Germline trimming cut 0 bases from V and 1 base from J; bases unmatched to any gene: 1. Germline V gene sequence: CDR1 MNHEY, CDR2 SVGAGI. As DNA, the CDR3 is TGTGCCAGCAGTTACTCGACTAGCGGATCCTACGAGCAGTACTTC. Protein product: CASSYSTSGSYEQYF.

The V call is TRBV18, the J call TRBJ1-2, with D unclear. The CDR3 has 12 amino acids. V was trimmed by 3 bases and J by 6 bases, leaving 8 bases between them. Germline CDR1 is KGHSH and CDR2 is LQKENI. As DNA, the CDR3 is TGTGCCAGCTCACCGGCCGGGGATGGCTACACCTTC. Protein: CASSPAGDGYTF.

Worth noting for this clone: Other DNA sequences in this sample translate to the same CDR3. V is TRBV9 and J is TRBJ2-3; possible D gene TRBD2, 6 bases. V was cut by 0 bases and J by 2 bases, with 10 bases left in between. The CDR3 sequence is 15 residues long. The V gene's germline CDR1 is SGDLS and CDR2 YYNGEE. CDR3 loop: CASSVGSDYTDTQYF. CDR3 in DNA: TGTGCCAGCAGCGTAGGCTCGGACTACACAGATACGCAGTATTTT. Drawing the rest from reference TRBV9 and TRBJ2-3, the complete variable domain is DSGVTQTPKHLITATGQRVTLRCSPRSGDLSVYWYQQSLDQGLQFLIQYYNGEERAKGNILERFSAQQFPDLHSELNLSSLELGDSALYFCASSVGSDYTDTQYFGPGTRLTVL.

The chain uses TRBV11-2 and TRBJ2-1; D may be TRBD2 (6 bases). Between the trimmed V and J ends, which lost 1 base and 10 bases, there was a span of 14 bases. The V gene's germline CDR1 is SGHAT and CDR2 FQNNGV. CDR3 length: 14 residues. CDR3: CASSLVVLEGEQFF. In nucleotides, the CDR3 is TGTGCCAGCAGCTTAGTTGTGTTGGAGGGCGAGCAGTTCTTC.

The chain couples TRBV2 to TRBJ1-1, with a possible D match to TRBD1 (6 bases). Germline loops: CDR1 SNHLY, CDR2 FYNNEI. The CDR3 runs 14 residues. V gave up 4 bases and J gave up 1 base, with 10 bases separating them. CDR3 nucleotides: TGTGCCAGCAGTGCACAGGGTTCGAACACTGAAGCTTTCTTT. It encodes CASSAQGSNTEAFF. The whole variable domain, remainder taken from reference TRBV2 and TRBJ1-1, is EPEVTQTPSHQVTQMGQEVILRCVPISNHLYFYWYRQILGQKVEFLVSFYNNEISEKSEIFDDQFSVERPDGSNFTLKIRSTKLEDSAMYFCASSAQGSNTEAFFGQGTRLTVV.

The gene calls are TRBV2 and TRBJ2-5; D ambiguous. Between the trimmed V and J ends, which lost 3 bases and 1 base, there was a span of 9 bases. Germline assignment: CDR1 SNHLY and CDR2 FYNNEI. This CDR3 comprises 14 residues. The CDR3 DNA follows: TGTGCCAGCAGTGAGTGGCAGGCCCAAGAGACCCAGTACTTC. Translating gives CASSEWQAQETQYF.